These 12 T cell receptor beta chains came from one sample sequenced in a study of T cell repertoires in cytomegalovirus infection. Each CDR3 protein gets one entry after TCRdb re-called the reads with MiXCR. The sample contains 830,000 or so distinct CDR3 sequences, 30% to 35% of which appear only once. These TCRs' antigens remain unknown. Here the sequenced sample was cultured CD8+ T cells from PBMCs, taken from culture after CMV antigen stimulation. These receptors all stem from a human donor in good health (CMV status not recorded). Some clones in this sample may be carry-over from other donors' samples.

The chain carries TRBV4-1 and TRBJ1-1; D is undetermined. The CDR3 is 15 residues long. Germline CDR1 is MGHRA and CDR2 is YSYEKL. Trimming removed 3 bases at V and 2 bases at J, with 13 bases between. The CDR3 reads CASSHSPDFNTEAFF. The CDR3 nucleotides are TGCGCCAGCAGCCACTCACCGGACTTCAACACTGAAGCTTTCTTT.

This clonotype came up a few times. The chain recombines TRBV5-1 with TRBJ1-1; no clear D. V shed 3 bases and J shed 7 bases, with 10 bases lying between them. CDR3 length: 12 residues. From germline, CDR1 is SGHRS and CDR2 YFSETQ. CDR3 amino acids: CASSSAGNEAFF. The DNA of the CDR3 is TGCGCCAGCAGCTCGGCGGGGAATGAAGCTTTCTTT.

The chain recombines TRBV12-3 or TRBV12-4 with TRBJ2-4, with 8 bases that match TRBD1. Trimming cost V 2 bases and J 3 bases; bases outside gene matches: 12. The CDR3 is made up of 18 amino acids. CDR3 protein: CASSLRAAGGYFKNIQYF. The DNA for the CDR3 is TGTGCCAGCAGTTTAAGGGCGGCAGGGGGCTATTTCAAAAACATTCAGTACTTC.

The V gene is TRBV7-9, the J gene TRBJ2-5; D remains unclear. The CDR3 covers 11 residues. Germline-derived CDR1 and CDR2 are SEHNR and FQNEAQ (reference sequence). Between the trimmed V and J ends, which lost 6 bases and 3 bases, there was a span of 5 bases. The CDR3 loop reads CASRQKETQYF. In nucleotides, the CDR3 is TGTGCCAGCAGACAGAAAGAGACCCAGTACTTC.

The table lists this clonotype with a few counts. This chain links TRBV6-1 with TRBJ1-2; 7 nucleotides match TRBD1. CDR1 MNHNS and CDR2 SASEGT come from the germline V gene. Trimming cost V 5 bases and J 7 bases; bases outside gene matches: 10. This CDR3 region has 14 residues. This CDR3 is CASSSTGPLGGYTF. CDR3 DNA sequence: TGTGCCAGCAGTTCGACAGGGCCACTTGGTGGCTACACCTTC.

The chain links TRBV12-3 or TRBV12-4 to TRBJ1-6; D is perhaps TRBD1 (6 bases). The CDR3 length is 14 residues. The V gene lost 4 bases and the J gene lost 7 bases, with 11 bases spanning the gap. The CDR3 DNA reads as TGTGCCAGCAGTTCCACAGGGTGGAATTCACCCCTCCACTTT. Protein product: CASSSTGWNSPLHF.

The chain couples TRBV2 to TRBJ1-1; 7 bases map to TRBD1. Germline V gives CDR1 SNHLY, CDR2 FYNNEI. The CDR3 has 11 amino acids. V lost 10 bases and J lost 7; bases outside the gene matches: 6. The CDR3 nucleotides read TGTGCCACACTTTACAGGGGTGAAGCTTTCTTT. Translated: CATLYRGEAFF.

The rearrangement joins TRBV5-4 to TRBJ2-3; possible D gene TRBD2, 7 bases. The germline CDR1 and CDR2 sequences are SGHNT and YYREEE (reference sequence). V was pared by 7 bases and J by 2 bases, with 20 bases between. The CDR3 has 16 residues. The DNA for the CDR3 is TGTGCCAGCTTGGAATGGGGGGGCGTTACCACAGATACGCAGTATTTT. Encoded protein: CASLEWGGVTTDTQYF. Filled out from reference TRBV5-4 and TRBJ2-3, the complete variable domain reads ETGVTQSPTHLIKTRGQQVTLRCSSQSGHNTVSWYQQALGQGPQFIFQYYREEENGRGNFPPRFSGLQFPNYSSELNVNALELDDSALYLCASLEWGGVTTDTQYFGPGTRLTVL.

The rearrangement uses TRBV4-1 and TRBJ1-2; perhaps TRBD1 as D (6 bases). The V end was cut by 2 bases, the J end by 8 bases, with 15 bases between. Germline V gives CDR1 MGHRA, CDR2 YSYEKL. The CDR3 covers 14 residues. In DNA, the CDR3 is TGCGCCAGCAGCCAAATTGGGGCAGGGGAAGGCTACACCTTC. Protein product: CASSQIGAGEGYTF.

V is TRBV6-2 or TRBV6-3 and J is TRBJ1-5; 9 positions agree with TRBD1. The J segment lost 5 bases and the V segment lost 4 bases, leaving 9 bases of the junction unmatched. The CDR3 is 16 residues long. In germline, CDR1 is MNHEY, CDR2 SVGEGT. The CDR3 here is CASSSLRTGVDQPQHF. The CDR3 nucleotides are TGTGCCAGCAGTTCTCTCCGGACAGGGGTGGATCAGCCCCAGCATTTT.

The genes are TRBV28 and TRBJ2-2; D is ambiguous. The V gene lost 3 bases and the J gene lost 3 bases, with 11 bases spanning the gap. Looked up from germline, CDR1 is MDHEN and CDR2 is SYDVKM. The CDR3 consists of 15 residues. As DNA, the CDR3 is TGTGCCAGCAGTTTCGACCCGACCGACACCGGGGAGCTGTTTTTT. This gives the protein CASSFDPTDTGELFF. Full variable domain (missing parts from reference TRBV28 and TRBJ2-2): DVKVTQSSRYLVKRTGEKVFLECVQDMDHENMFWYRQDPGLGLRLIYFSYDVKMKEKGDIPEGYSVSREKKERFSLILESASTNQTSMYLCASSFDPTDTGELFFGEGSRLTVL.

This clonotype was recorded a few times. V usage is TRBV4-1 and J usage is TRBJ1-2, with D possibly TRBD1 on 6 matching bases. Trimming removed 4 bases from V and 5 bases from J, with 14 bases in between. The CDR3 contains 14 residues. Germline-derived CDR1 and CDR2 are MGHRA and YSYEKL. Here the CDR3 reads CASSPPGTSYGYTF. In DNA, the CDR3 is TGCGCCAGCAGCCCCCCCGGGACATCTTATGGCTACACCTTC.